A single sample is the source of the 26 T cell receptor beta chains below, sequenced in a study of cytomegalovirus exposure and HLA in healthy donors (dated by TCRdb to 2017 to 2019). Library preparation was by the immunoSEQ multiplex PCR assay. For the multiplex PCR, a mixture combining 60 forward primers for TCR Vbeta segments and 13 reverse primers for TCR Jbeta segments was used. TCRdb mirrors the immuneACCESS table, restricted to in-frame sequences. Some clones are absent from its copies; in checked studies, under half trace to an unresolved V gene, and the reason for the others is unknown. Here the sample has almost 200,000 clones; roughly 80% occur a single time. The top ten clones comprise about 0.36% of the sample. The sample consisted of PBMCs. The receptors shown here come from a male donor in good health and CMV-seropositive.

This sequence joins TRBV27 and TRBJ2-7; the match to TRBD2 covers 9 bases. The germline V gene encodes CDR1 MNHEY and CDR2 SMNVEV (reference sequence). J was trimmed by 5 bases and V by 6 bases; bases with no gene match: 14. This CDR3 is 16 amino acids long. In nucleotides, the CDR3 is TGTGCCAGCAGCCTCCCCGGGACTAGCCTTGGGCACGAGCAGTACTTC. Its translation is CASSLPGTSLGHEQYF.

This chain links TRBV7-2 with TRBJ2-7; 7 bases agree with TRBD1. This CDR3 contains 15 residues. The J segment lost 3 bases and the V segment lost 5 bases, leaving 10 bases of the junction unmatched. From germline, CDR1 is SGHTA and CDR2 FQGNSA. The CDR3 sequence is CASSDQGGAVYEQYF. The CDR3, as DNA: TGTGCCAGCAGCGATCAAGGGGGCGCTGTCTACGAGCAGTACTTC.

The rearrangement links TRBV7-8 to TRBJ2-3, with 8 bases lining up with TRBD2. The germline CDR1 and CDR2 sequences are SGHVS and FQNEAQ. The CDR3 totals 16 residues. The V segment lost 6 bases and the J segment 4 bases; nucleotides outside the gene matches: 12. The CDR3 coding sequence is TGTGCCAGCAGGCCCCGGATCGGGAGGGCGGCAGATACGCAGTATTTT. It yields the protein CASRPRIGRAADTQYF.

The chain couples TRBV2 to TRBJ1-1, with TRBD1 as a possible D gene (6 bases). With 4 bases removed from V and 6 bases from J, the gap between germline ends came to 15 bases. CDR1 SNHLY and CDR2 FYNNEI come from the germline V gene. The CDR3 length is 14 residues. This CDR3 reads CASSGKQGRAEAFF. The CDR3 nucleotides are TGTGCCAGCAGTGGAAAACAGGGTCGGGCTGAAGCTTTCTTT.

The rearrangement links TRBV29-1 to TRBJ2-5; TRBD1 might be the D (6 bases). The length of the CDR3 is 13 residues. Germline V CDR1 and CDR2: SQVTM, ANQGSEA. The germline V and J ends were trimmed by 5 bases and 5 bases, with 15 bases remaining between them. CDR3 in amino acids: CSVMQGSWETQYF. CDR3 DNA: TGCAGCGTTATGCAGGGGAGTTGGGAGACCCAGTACTTC.

This clone was detected a few times. The gene calls are TRBV30 and TRBJ1-2; TRBD1 agrees at 11 bases. Germline V gives CDR1 GTSNPN, CDR2 SVGIG (reference sequence). The junction had 4 bases not matched to a gene; V was cut back by 5 bases and J by 8 bases. The CDR3 is 12 amino acids. The CDR3 is CAWGQGAKGYTF. In DNA form, the CDR3 reads TGTGCCTGGGGACAGGGGGCAAAGGGCTACACCTTC.

This chain uses TRBV18 with TRBJ2-1, with 13 bases that match TRBD2. CDR3 size: 15 residues. CDR1 is KGHSH and CDR2 is LQKENI in the germline V gene. The V gene end was trimmed by 2 bases and the J gene end by 5 bases; junction bases not matched to a gene: 0. Here the CDR3 reads CASSPGTSGNNEQFF. The CDR3 nucleotides are TGTGCCAGCTCACCAGGGACTAGCGGGAACAATGAGCAGTTCTTC.

CDR3 region: CASSILGLAGDSYNEQFF. DNA for the CDR3: TGTGCCAGTAGTATTTTGGGACTAGCGGGAGATTCCTACAATGAGCAGTTCTTC. This rearrangement joins TRBV19 to TRBJ2-1; 14 bases are a match to TRBD2. This CDR3 spans 18 amino acids. Trimming removed 3 bases from V and 1 base from J; junction bases left unmatched: 5. CDR1 and CDR2 (germline): LNHDA, SQIVND (reference sequence).

CDR3 coding DNA: TGTGCCAGCAGTCCCCGGACTTCTCAGCAGTTCTTC. It specifies CASSPRTSQQFF. The chain carries TRBV27 and TRBJ2-1, with D possibly TRBD2 on 5 matching bases. The CDR3 length is 12 residues. Germline CDR1 is MNHEY and CDR2 is SMNVEV (reference sequence). The ends were cut back, 5 bases at V and 11 bases at J, with 13 bases in the middle.

The J gene is TRBJ1-4, the V gene TRBV7-9, with D tentatively TRBD1 (6 bases). This CDR3 spans 17 amino acids. Germline CDR1 is SEHNR and CDR2 is FQNEAQ (reference sequence). V lost 5 bases and J lost 0, with 16 bases in between. CDR3 in amino acids: CASSPRTASATNEKLFF. In DNA, the CDR3 is TGTGCCAGCAGCCCCCGGACAGCCAGCGCAACTAATGAAAAACTGTTTTTT.

This clone was detected only a few times. The chain joins TRBV7-6 to TRBJ2-5; 8 bases align to TRBD1. The J call is doubtful: the DNA matches TRBJ2-7 better. Germline V lookup: CDR1 SGHVS, CDR2 FNYEAQ. The CDR3 loop spans 15 amino acids. CDR3 in DNA: TGTGCCAGCAGCTCATTGGACAGGGTGGGCTACGAGCAGTACTTC. As protein: CASSSLDRVGYEQYF.

The J gene is TRBJ1-5, the V gene TRBV19, with 8 bases matching TRBD1. Germline V lookup: CDR1 LNHDA, CDR2 SQIVND (reference sequence). Trimming removed 5 bases from V and 6 bases from J; junction bases left unmatched: 3. The CDR3 covers 13 residues. The CDR3 reads CASSQGAGQPQHF. CDR3 DNA: TGTGCCAGTAGTCAGGGGGCCGGTCAGCCCCAGCATTTT.

This clone has a handful of counts. The chain is built from TRBV9 and TRBJ1-5; 8 positions match TRBD1. V was pared by 0 bases and J by 6 bases, with 5 bases of the junction left unmatched. Looked up from germline, CDR1 is SGDLS and CDR2 is YYNGEE. The CDR3 sequence is 15 residues long. The CDR3 DNA reads as TGTGCCAGCAGCGTAGGGGGACAGGACGGTCAGCCCCAGCATTTT. This translates into CASSVGGQDGQPQHF.

This chain uses TRBV28 with TRBJ1-6; D possibly corresponds to TRBD1 (5 bases). V lost 2 bases to trimming and J lost 11 bases, with 13 bases between them. CDR1 and CDR2 (germline): MDHEN, SYDVKM. The CDR3 totals 14 residues. CDR3 sequence (DNA): TGTGCCAGCAGTTTAAGCCAGGGTGTGACACCCCTCCACTTT. Its protein is CASSLSQGVTPLHF. Together with reference TRBV28 and TRBJ1-6, the CDR3 gives the full variable domain: DVKVTQSSRYLVKRTGEKVFLECVQDMDHENMFWYRQDPGLGLRLIYFSYDVKMKEKGDIPEGYSVSREKKERFSLILESASTNQTSMYLCASSLSQGVTPLHFGNGTRLTVT.

The gene calls are TRBV6-5 and TRBJ1-6; 8 bases match TRBD1. With 5 bases clipped from V and 10 bases from J, the junction kept 7 bases outside the gene matches. The length of the CDR3 is 14 residues. Looked up from germline, CDR1 is MNHEY and CDR2 is SVGAGI. CDR3 DNA sequence: TGTGCCAGCAGTGGACAGGGCCTTTGGTCACCCCTCCACTTT. Encoded protein: CASSGQGLWSPLHF.

The V and J genes are TRBV7-2 and TRBJ1-5; D gene ambiguous. Germline V lookup: CDR1 SGHTA, CDR2 FQGNSA. The CDR3 totals 14 residues. V shed 1 base and J shed 1 base, with 5 bases lying between them. This chain's CDR3 is CASSLGRSNQPQHF. DNA of the CDR3: TGTGCCAGCAGCTTAGGCAGAAGCAATCAGCCCCAGCATTTT.

CDR3 sequence (DNA): TGTGCCACCAGCCGGACAGCCCCTCTCACCTCCTACAATGAGCAGTTCTTC. This codes for CATSRTAPLTSYNEQFF. The J gene is TRBJ2-1, the V gene TRBV15, with D maybe TRBD1 (6 bases). Germline V gives CDR1 LNHNV, CDR2 YYDKDF (reference sequence). Between the trimmed V and J ends, which lost 5 bases and 0 bases, there was a span of 17 bases. CDR3 length: 17 amino acids.

The chain has TRBV10-3 and TRBJ2-7, with 10 nucleotides matching TRBD2. The CDR3 is 16 residues long. V lost 4 bases, J lost 1 base, and 7 bases stayed unmatched. The germline V gene encodes CDR1 ENHRY and CDR2 SYGVKD. CDR3 nucleotide sequence: TGTGCCATCAGTGGAGGATTAGCGGGGGGATCCTACGAGCAGTACTTC. It yields the protein CAISGGLAGGSYEQYF.

This clone has a single count. This rearrangement joins TRBV7-3 to TRBJ2-7; D is possibly TRBD1 (6 bases). Germline V gives CDR1 SGHTA, CDR2 FQGTGA. The germline V and J ends were trimmed by 2 bases and 1 base, with 12 bases remaining between them. CDR3 length equals 15 residues. In DNA form, the CDR3 reads TGTGCCAGCAGCTTAGCAGGGGACGATTCCTACGAGCAGTACTTC. It codes for CASSLAGDDSYEQYF.

V gene TRBV5-1 combines with J gene TRBJ2-7; 12 nucleotides match TRBD2. The CDR3 contains 15 residues. Germline-derived CDR1 and CDR2 are SGHRS and YFSETQ. Trimming cost V 4 bases and J 4 bases; bases outside gene matches: 6. CDR3 bases: TGCGCCAGCAGCCCCCTTACTAGCGGGAGGTACGAGCAGTACTTC. This encodes CASSPLTSGRYEQYF.

This clone is a singleton in its sample. CDR3 DNA sequence: TGTGCCAGCAGCGAAACCCCGGGACTAGCGGGATCCTACGAGCAGTACTTC. As protein: CASSETPGLAGSYEQYF. This chain joins TRBV9 and TRBJ2-5; 13 bases agree with TRBD2. TRBJ2-7 matches the DNA end more closely, so the J call is doubtful. Germline CDR1 SGDLS, CDR2 YYNGEE. The CDR3 spans 17 residues.

This clone was observed a few times. The rearrangement joins TRBV30 to TRBJ2-3, with 10 bases identical to TRBD2. The CDR3 covers 14 residues. Germline V CDR1 and CDR2: GTSNPN, SVGIG (reference sequence). J was trimmed by 3 bases and V by 5 bases; bases with no gene match: 5. The CDR3 reads CAWPQRGGTDTQYF. The CDR3 region has the DNA TGTGCCTGGCCCCAGCGGGGGGGTACAGATACGCAGTATTTT.

The J gene is TRBJ1-2, the V gene TRBV6-5; D might be TRBD1 (6 bases). CDR1 MNHEY and CDR2 SVGAGI come from the germline V gene. The ends were cut back, 4 bases at V and 0 bases at J, with 12 bases in the middle. The CDR3 is 15 amino acids. Written as DNA, the CDR3 is TGTGCCAGCAGTTTAACAGGGCTGGCTAACTATGGCTACACCTTC. Encoded protein: CASSLTGLANYGYTF.

The chain employs TRBV5-1 and TRBJ1-2; 7 nucleotides match TRBD1. Germline-derived CDR1 and CDR2 are SGHRS and YFSETQ. V gave up 0 bases and J gave up 2 bases; unmatched junction bases: 7. The CDR3 is made up of 16 amino acids. The CDR3 DNA reads TGCGCCAGCAGCTTGGACGGAGCAGGGGGGAACTATGGCTACACCTTC. This translates into CASSLDGAGGNYGYTF.

The table lists this clone with a count of one. The chain is built from TRBV25-1 and TRBJ2-2, with TRBD1 matching 11 bases. V was pared by 3 bases and J by 7 bases, with 7 bases of the junction left unmatched. The length of the CDR3 is 16 residues. Germline CDR1 MGHDK, CDR2 SYGVNS. The chain's CDR3 is CASSDPDRGHFGELFF. The CDR3 region has the DNA TGTGCCAGCAGTGACCCGGACAGGGGGCACTTCGGGGAGCTGTTTTTT.

The rearrangement joins TRBV28 to TRBJ2-3; D is uncertain. The CDR3 extends over 12 amino acids. The V end lost 2 bases, the J end lost 6 bases, and 6 bases lay between the germline ends. Germline loops: CDR1 MDHEN, CDR2 SYDVKM. The CDR3 nucleotides are TGTGCCAGCAGTTTAGTGCGGGATACGCAGTATTTT. This sequence encodes CASSLVRDTQYF.